A single sample gave rise to the 27 T cell receptor beta chains below, sequenced in a study of shared clonotypes between healthy human individuals. TCRdb's copy holds only in-frame clones and misses some; the assay was immunoSEQ multiplex PCR. The data show more than 2 million clones, around 93% seen once. In the naive CD8 group, cells lacked CD45RO and were positively selected for CCR7, so terminally differentiated effector memory CD45RA+ cells were left out. The sample consisted of naive CD8+ T cells from PBMCs. These receptor sequences come from a man aged 18 to 29 in good health. Some clones in this sample may be carry-over from other donors' samples.

V and J are TRBV7-9 and TRBJ1-4, with 9 bases fitting TRBD1. Germline V gene sequence: CDR1 SEHNR, CDR2 FQNEAQ (reference sequence). This CDR3 has 19 amino acids. The V gene end was trimmed by 5 bases and the J gene end by 3 bases; junction bases not matched to a gene: 16. The CDR3: CASSPRPGQGRASNEKLFF. In DNA, the CDR3 is TGTGCCAGCAGCCCCCGTCCCGGACAGGGGAGGGCATCTAATGAAAAACTGTTTTTT.

The gene calls are TRBV28 and TRBJ2-1, with a tentative D call TRBD1 (6 bases). The CDR3 consists of 15 residues. Germline V gene sequence: CDR1 MDHEN, CDR2 SYDVKM. V gave up 3 bases and J gave up 6 bases, with 15 bases separating them. CDR3 region: CASSFATGPLNEQFF. In DNA form, the CDR3 reads TGTGCCAGCAGTTTCGCGACAGGCCCTCTCAATGAGCAGTTCTTC.

The genes are TRBV4-3 and TRBJ2-5, with 11 bases fitting TRBD2. This CDR3 spans 19 amino acids. Germline values: CDR1 LGHNA, CDR2 YSLEER. The V segment lost 0 bases and the J segment 5 bases; nucleotides outside the gene matches: 14. The DNA of the CDR3 is TGCGCCAGCAGCCAAGAAACCGGACCGACTAGCGGGATCCAGGAGACCCAGTACTTC. Translation gives CASSQETGPTSGIQETQYF.

The rearrangement uses TRBV7-9 and TRBJ2-5, with D perhaps TRBD1 (5 bases). CDR3 size: 16 residues. Trimming took 4 bases from V and 5 from J, leaving 20 bases between them. The germline V gene encodes CDR1 SEHNR and CDR2 FQNEAQ (reference sequence). CDR3 nucleotide sequence: TGTGCCAGCAGCTCACCAATAAGGGGCCCCTGGGAGACCCAGTACTTC. As protein: CASSSPIRGPWETQYF.

The chain carries TRBV6-5 and TRBJ1-2; D not resolved. Deletions cut 6 bases from V and 5 bases from J, with 19 bases between. The CDR3 is 15 amino acids. Per the germline V gene, CDR1 is MNHEY and CDR2 is SVGAGI. CDR3 DNA: TGTGCCAGCAGCCTCAAACAGAGCTACGCTTATGGCTACACCTTC. Its protein is CASSLKQSYAYGYTF.

This clone was recorded once. This chain connects TRBV29-1 to TRBJ2-5; D assignment may be TRBD1 or TRBD2 (5 bases each). The CDR3 is made up of 13 amino acids. The germline V and J ends were trimmed by 1 base and 5 bases, with 11 bases remaining between them. Per germline, CDR1 SQVTM and CDR2 ANQGSEA. The CDR3 sequence is CSVEVGVLETQYF. The CDR3, as DNA: TGCAGCGTTGAAGTGGGGGTTTTGGAGACCCAGTACTTC.

This chain links TRBV13 with TRBJ2-7; 10 nucleotides match TRBD1. CDR3 length: 14 residues. Looked up from germline, CDR1 is PRHDT and CDR2 is FYEKMQ (reference sequence). V shed 5 bases and J 2 bases; nucleotides not matched to a gene: 3. CDR3 DNA: TGTGCCAGCAGCGCGACAGGGGGCCCCTACGAGCAGTACTTC. Translating it yields CASSATGGPYEQYF.

This clone appeared a single time. V and J are TRBV28 and TRBJ1-3, with no clear D. V was trimmed by 8 bases and J by 2 bases, leaving 7 bases between them. The germline CDR1 and CDR2 sequences are MDHEN and SYDVKM. The CDR3 has 12 amino acids. The CDR3 here is CASLKPGNTIYF. For the CDR3, the DNA is TGTGCCAGCCTCAAGCCTGGAAACACCATATATTTT.

V is TRBV28 and J is TRBJ2-7, with 7 bases identical to TRBD1. Per germline, CDR1 MDHEN and CDR2 SYDVKM. Trimming cost V 3 bases and J 6 bases; bases outside gene matches: 5. There are 13 residues in the CDR3. For the CDR3, the DNA is TGTGCCAGCAGTTTCCAGGCAGGGGGCGAGCAGTACTTC. Protein product: CASSFQAGGEQYF.

The chain has TRBV11-2 and TRBJ1-1; 8 bases line up with TRBD1. This CDR3 region has 16 residues. Germline trimming cut 0 bases from V and 0 bases from J; bases unmatched to any gene: 3. The V gene's germline CDR1 is SGHAT and CDR2 FQNNGV. CDR3: CASSLDAQGVNTEAFF. The DNA for the CDR3 is TGTGCCAGCAGCTTAGATGCACAGGGGGTGAACACTGAAGCTTTCTTT.

This rearrangement joins TRBV7-9 to TRBJ2-3; D is perhaps TRBD2 (6 bases). CDR3 length: 13 amino acids. Germline CDR1 and CDR2: SEHNR and FQNEAQ (reference sequence). V gave up 5 bases and J gave up 8 bases, with 14 bases separating them. This CDR3 is CASSPRLVGTQYF. The CDR3 DNA follows: TGTGCCAGCAGCCCCCGACTAGTAGGTACGCAGTATTTT.

V and J are TRBV5-6 and TRBJ2-3; TRBD2 matches at 9 bases. Germline trimming cut 3 bases from V and 6 bases from J; bases unmatched to any gene: 8. The V gene's germline CDR1 is SGHDT and CDR2 YYEEEE. This CDR3 comprises 15 residues. The CDR3 here is CASSYIAGAGDTQYF. The CDR3 region has the DNA TGTGCCAGCAGCTATATAGCGGGAGCTGGTGATACGCAGTATTTT.

The CDR3 coding sequence is TGTGCCAGCAGTTTAGGGACAGGGGTTGGGCCCCAGCATTTT. Amino acid sequence: CASSLGTGVGPQHF. The gene calls are TRBV28 and TRBJ1-5; TRBD1 aligns across 10 bases. Losses at the gene ends were 2 bases for V and 9 bases for J; bases not matched to a gene: 4. CDR1 MDHEN and CDR2 SYDVKM come from the germline V gene. The CDR3 extends over 14 amino acids.

The chain carries TRBV29-1 and TRBJ2-7; D may correspond to TRBD1 or TRBD2 (5 bases each). Looked up from germline, CDR1 is SQVTM and CDR2 is ANQGSEA. V was cut by 7 bases and J by 0 bases, with 13 bases left in between. The length of the CDR3 is 13 residues. CDR3 nucleotides: TGCAGCGCAGAGGGACCTAGCTCCTACGAGCAGTACTTC. As protein: CSAEGPSSYEQYF.

The V gene is TRBV10-3, the J gene TRBJ1-2; no clear D. The V end lost 0 bases, the J end lost 5 bases, and 7 bases lay between the germline ends. The germline CDR1 and CDR2 sequences are ENHRY and SYGVKD. The CDR3 is 13 amino acids. CDR3: CAISESIGYGYTF. DNA for the CDR3: TGTGCCATCAGTGAGTCGATCGGGTATGGCTACACCTTC.

The chain carries TRBV7-8 and TRBJ2-7; TRBD1 might be the D (6 bases). The CDR3 loop spans 15 amino acids. The V and J ends lost 5 bases and 3 bases respectively, with 17 bases between them. Germline CDR1 reads SGHVS; CDR2 reads FQNEAQ. The CDR3 here is CASSPLRDTFYEQYF. As DNA, the CDR3 is TGTGCCAGCAGCCCGCTCCGGGACACTTTCTACGAGCAGTACTTC.

The CDR3 nucleotides read TGTGCCAGCAGCGCAGCAGCAGGGTCCAACTATGGCTACACCTTC. Encoded protein: CASSAAAGSNYGYTF. The rearrangement uses TRBV9 and TRBJ1-2, with a weak D call TRBD1 (5 bases). Germline V gene data show CDR1 as SGDLS and CDR2 as YYNGEE. Trimming pared 3 bases from V and 2 bases from J, leaving 14 bases between. This CDR3 comprises 15 residues.

The gene calls are TRBV18 and TRBJ2-2; D might be TRBD2 (5 bases). V shed 0 bases and J shed 6 bases, with 17 bases lying between them. The CDR3 is 17 amino acids. Germline CDR1 reads KGHSH; CDR2 reads LQKENI. The CDR3 DNA reads TGTGCCAGCTCACCACCGCTGGACTCCGTTCGGGCCGGGGAGCTGTTTTTT. Its translation is CASSPPLDSVRAGELFF.

The genes are TRBV6-1 and TRBJ1-1, with TRBD1 as a possible D gene (5 bases). Trimming cost V 3 bases and J 6 bases, with 8 bases left between them. Per the germline V gene, CDR1 is MNHNS and CDR2 is SASEGT. CDR3 length: 12 amino acids. CDR3 sequence reads: CASSDGGSEAFF. Here the CDR3 DNA reads TGTGCCAGCAGTGACGGGGGGTCTGAAGCTTTCTTT.

The chain uses TRBV4-3 and TRBJ2-7; 12 positions match TRBD1. The CDR3 consists of 16 residues. Trimming at V came to 4 bases and at J to 5 bases, leaving 9 bases not matched to a gene. Per germline, CDR1 LGHNA and CDR2 YSLEER. CDR3 sequence: CASSPNSGTGGDEQYF. DNA for the CDR3: TGCGCCAGCAGCCCGAACTCCGGGACAGGGGGCGACGAGCAGTACTTC.

This chain connects TRBV11-3 to TRBJ2-1, with TRBD1 identical over 7 bases. CDR1 is SGHNT, CDR2 YENEEA, per germline. The CDR3 extends over 15 amino acids. Germline trimming cut 5 bases from V and 3 bases from J; bases unmatched to any gene: 7. CDR3: CASSNRQGIYNEQFF. In nucleotides, the CDR3 is TGTGCCAGCAGCAACCGACAGGGTATCTACAATGAGCAGTTCTTC.

V usage is TRBV15 and J usage is TRBJ1-2; the match to TRBD1 covers 7 bases. The length of the CDR3 is 15 residues. The V gene end was trimmed by 5 bases and the J gene end by 0 bases; junction bases not matched to a gene: 6. CDR1 LNHNV and CDR2 YYDKDF come from the germline V gene (reference sequence). CDR3 bases: TGTGCCACCAGCGCTCGGGACAGCCCTAACTATGGCTACACCTTC. It yields the protein CATSARDSPNYGYTF.

J is TRBJ2-1 and V is TRBV2; 9 bases agree with TRBD2. V was pared by 6 bases and J by 7 bases, with 19 bases of the junction left unmatched. The CDR3 extends over 18 amino acids. Germline V gene lookup returns CDR1 SNHLY and CDR2 FYNNEI. Written as DNA, the CDR3 is TGTGCCAGCAGCGGACTCATAGGGGCTAGCGGGATGGAAAATGAGCAGTTCTTC. It specifies CASSGLIGASGMENEQFF. Combining the CDR3 with reference TRBV2 and TRBJ2-1 gives the whole variable domain EPEVTQTPSHQVTQMGQEVILRCVPISNHLYFYWYRQILGQKVEFLVSFYNNEISEKSEIFDDQFSVERPDGSNFTLKIRSTKLEDSAMYFCASSGLIGASGMENEQFFGPGTRLTVL.

The chain is built from TRBV9 and TRBJ2-7; D possibly corresponds to TRBD1 (5 bases). Germline CDR1 reads SGDLS; CDR2 reads YYNGEE. V gave up 0 bases and J gave up 7 bases, with 14 bases separating them. This CDR3 has 14 residues. The CDR3 spells CASSVGWGTGEQYF. CDR3 nucleotides: TGTGCCAGCAGCGTAGGGTGGGGCACCGGGGAGCAGTACTTC.

This clone appeared once. Within the sample, other DNA sequences also encode this same CDR3. The rearrangement uses TRBV6-5 and TRBJ1-5; possible D gene TRBD1, 6 bases. The V and J ends lost 5 bases and 1 base respectively, with 12 bases between them. From germline, CDR1 is MNHEY and CDR2 SVGAGI. CDR3 length: 15 residues. The CDR3 is CASSQTGNSNQPQHF. DNA for the CDR3: TGTGCCAGCAGTCAAACAGGGAACAGCAATCAGCCCCAGCATTTT.

The CDR3: CASSPPGRGKDEKLFF. The CDR3 region has the DNA TGTGCCAGCAGCCCCCCTGGAAGGGGGAAAGATGAAAAACTGTTTTTT. The rearrangement joins TRBV7-9 to TRBJ1-4; D is perhaps TRBD1 (6 bases). V lost 5 bases and J 6 bases, leaving 19 bases between the germline ends. Germline-derived CDR1 and CDR2 are SEHNR and FQNEAQ (reference sequence). The CDR3 runs to 16 residues.

This clone showed up just once. V and J are TRBV28 and TRBJ2-3, with a tentative D call TRBD2 (5 bases). Trimming cost V 6 bases and J 4 bases, with 14 bases left between them. CDR1 and CDR2 from the germline V gene are MDHEN and SYDVKM. The CDR3 extends over 14 amino acids. CDR3 nucleotide sequence: TGTGCCAGCAGCCGCCCCCGGCGGGCAGATACGCAGTATTTT. It specifies CASSRPRRADTQYF.